This passage covers 27 T cell receptor beta chains from one sample sequenced in a study of resident and recirculating memory T cells in vitiligo. This table comes from immunoSEQ multiplex PCR, and its TCRdb copy is limited to in-frame clones, with some not included. The table shows around 78,000 clones, with under 95% occurring only once. Sequencing used blood. The receptors here all came from a male donor with vitiligo.

This clone showed up just once. This chain links TRBV5-1 with TRBJ2-7, with 15 bases matching TRBD2. The V gene's germline CDR1 is SGHRS and CDR2 YFSETQ. V lost 5 bases, J lost 2 bases, and 2 bases stayed unmatched. This CDR3 comprises 15 residues. As DNA, the CDR3 is TGCGCCAGCAGTCGGACTAGCGGGAGGGCCTACGAGCAGTACTTC. It yields the protein CASSRTSGRAYEQYF.

The CDR3 DNA follows: TGTGCCATCAGTGAGTCTGAGGGAGGGCCTTACGAGCAGTACTTC. This gives the protein CAISESEGGPYEQYF. The genes are TRBV10-3 and TRBJ2-7, with 7 bases identical to TRBD2. CDR1 is ENHRY, CDR2 SYGVKD, per germline. This CDR3 region has 15 residues. Losses at the gene ends were 0 bases for V and 4 bases for J; bases not matched to a gene: 6.

The chain couples TRBV6-1 to TRBJ2-7, with TRBD2 identical over 9 bases. Germline assignment: CDR1 MNHNS and CDR2 SASEGT. J lost 6 bases, V lost 2 bases, and 2 bases had no gene match. The CDR3 totals 13 residues. The CDR3 sequence: CASSELAGSEQYF. DNA of the CDR3: TGTGCCAGCAGTGAACTAGCGGGGTCCGAGCAGTACTTC.

This sequence joins TRBV28 and TRBJ1-2; D is unclear. Germline V gene lookup returns CDR1 MDHEN and CDR2 SYDVKM. The CDR3 contains 16 residues. Between the trimmed V and J ends, which lost 4 bases and 4 bases, there was a span of 19 bases. CDR3 DNA sequence: TGTGCCAGCAGTTCGTTGGTCGGAGCGGCGGGCTATGGCTACACCTTC. Translating gives CASSSLVGAAGYGYTF.

The genes are TRBV7-9 and TRBJ1-1; D is uncertain. The germline gives CDR1 SEHNR, CDR2 FQNEAQ (reference sequence). CDR3 length equals 12 residues. Trimming removed 3 bases from V and 5 bases from J, with 7 bases in between. DNA of the CDR3: TGTGCCAGCAGCTTTACGGGAACTGAAGCTTTCTTT. This translates into CASSFTGTEAFF. The entire variable domain, with the rest obtained from reference TRBV7-9 and TRBJ1-1, is as follows: DTGVSQNPRHKITKRGQNVTFRCDPISEHNRLYWYRQTLGQGPEFLTYFQNEAQLEKSRLLSDRFSAERPKGSFSTLEIQRTEQGDSAMYLCASSFTGTEAFFGQGTRLTVV.

The chain combines TRBV9 with TRBJ2-3, with 12 bases lining up with TRBD2. Trimming removed 6 bases from V and 2 bases from J; junction bases left unmatched: 10. This CDR3 has 17 residues. Germline V gene lookup returns CDR1 SGDLS and CDR2 YYNGEE. In DNA, the CDR3 is TGTGCCAGCACCACGGGGACTAGCGGGCCTGACACAGATACGCAGTATTTT. It translates to CASTTGTSGPDTDTQYF.

This chain links TRBV6-5 with TRBJ1-3; unclear D gene. Trimming took off 6 bases at V and 0 bases at J, with 6 bases between the two ends. CDR3 length equals 13 residues. CDR1 MNHEY and CDR2 SVGAGI come from the germline V gene. CDR3 coding DNA: TGTGCCAGCAGACAGTCCTCTGGAAACACCATATATTTT. As protein: CASRQSSGNTIYF.

The table lists this clone with a count of one. The chain couples TRBV5-4 to TRBJ1-2; a weak D match, TRBD1 (5 bases). Per the germline V gene, CDR1 is SGHNT and CDR2 is YYREEE (reference sequence). V was pared by 4 bases and J by 2 bases, with 15 bases between. The CDR3 has 15 residues. CDR3 in amino acids: CASSPRLRGNYGYTF. As DNA, the CDR3 is TGTGCCAGCAGCCCCAGACTTAGGGGCAACTATGGCTACACCTTC.

This clone occurred once. The sample has other DNA sequences that encode this CDR3 too. The chain employs TRBV18 and TRBJ2-1; 13 nucleotides agree with TRBD2. This CDR3 is 15 amino acids long. Trimming cost V 3 bases and J 5 bases; bases outside gene matches: 1. Germline CDR1 reads KGHSH; CDR2 reads LQKENI. In DNA, the CDR3 is TGTGCCAGCTCACCCGGACTAGCGGGGGACAATGAGCAGTTCTTC. Translated: CASSPGLAGDNEQFF.

This clone was seen just once. This rearrangement joins TRBV4-2 to TRBJ2-1, with 7 bases fitting TRBD2. V shed 3 bases, J shed 7 bases, and the junction held 6 bases outside the gene matches. The CDR3 sequence is 14 residues long. Germline V gene data show CDR1 as LGHNA and CDR2 as YNFKEQ. The CDR3 region is CASSQGAGRNEQFF. As DNA, the CDR3 is TGTGCCAGCAGCCAGGGCGCCGGGAGGAATGAGCAGTTCTTC.

CDR3 sequence reads: CASSPNGQGPTAGQYF. The CDR3 DNA reads TGCGCCAGCAGCCCCAACGGACAGGGACCTACGGCGGGGCAGTACTTC. The chain is built from TRBV5-1 and TRBJ2-7, with 8 positions matching TRBD1. The V gene's germline CDR1 is SGHRS and CDR2 YFSETQ. The CDR3 extends over 16 amino acids. V was clipped by 4 bases and J by 9 bases; unmatched bases: 18.

This clone is a singleton in its sample. The rearrangement joins TRBV5-6 to TRBJ2-3; D remains ambiguous. CDR3 length: 14 residues. V lost 4 bases to trimming and J lost 3 bases, with 12 bases between them. The germline CDR1 and CDR2 sequences are SGHDT and YYEEEE. The CDR3 sequence is CASSPPSRTDTQYF. DNA for the CDR3: TGTGCCAGCAGCCCCCCTTCCCGGACAGATACGCAGTATTTT.

This rearrangement joins TRBV30 to TRBJ2-4; no definite D call. This CDR3 has 9 amino acids. Trimming took 1 base from V and 15 from J, leaving 7 bases between them. Germline lookup yields CDR1 GTSNPN and CDR2 SVGIG (reference sequence). The CDR3 region is CAWSDSLYF. CDR3 bases: TGTGCCTGGAGTGACAGCCTGTACTTC.

The chain couples TRBV2 to TRBJ2-7, with TRBD1 as a possible D gene (5 bases). V was trimmed by 6 bases and J by 2 bases, leaving 5 bases between them. This CDR3 has 11 amino acids. Germline values: CDR1 SNHLY, CDR2 FYNNEI. The CDR3 DNA reads as TGTGCCAGCAGACAGGCCTACGAGCAGTACTTC. Translation gives CASRQAYEQYF.

The CDR3 region has the DNA TGTGCCAGCAGTCCCCCCCGGGGATCCGGCTACACCTTC. Residues: CASSPPRGSGYTF. The J gene is TRBJ1-2, the V gene TRBV28; D call uncertain. The CDR3 is 13 residues long. Germline CDR1 reads MDHEN; CDR2 reads SYDVKM. Trimming took off 5 bases at V and 8 bases at J, with 15 bases between the two ends.

The chain employs TRBV28 and TRBJ2-3, with 15 bases fitting TRBD2. Germline V gene sequence: CDR1 MDHEN, CDR2 SYDVKM. CDR3 length: 17 amino acids. J lost 6 bases, V lost 6 bases, and 10 bases had no gene match. The CDR3 DNA reads TGTGCCAGCAGCGTGGGTCCCGGGACTAGCGGGAGGGATACGCAGTATTTT. This gives the protein CASSVGPGTSGRDTQYF.

J is TRBJ1-2 and V is TRBV27; no clear D. V lost 2 bases, J lost 3 bases, and 13 bases lay in between. The germline V gene has CDR1 MNHEY and CDR2 SMNVEV (reference sequence). The CDR3 runs to 15 residues. The CDR3 DNA reads as TGTGCCAGCAGTTTACGAACAGCTTCATACTATGGCTACACCTTC. It specifies CASSLRTASYYGYTF.

The chain links TRBV9 to TRBJ2-1; D gene unclear. V was cut by 6 bases and J by 10 bases, with 11 bases left in between. From germline, CDR1 is SGDLS and CDR2 YYNGEE. This CDR3 has 11 residues. In nucleotides, the CDR3 is TGTGCCAGCACACGGGTTGGCGAGCAGTTCTTC. The encoded protein is CASTRVGEQFF.

The chain employs TRBV9 and TRBJ2-1; no firm D call. This CDR3 comprises 16 residues. Trimming took 0 bases from V and 10 from J, leaving 20 bases between them. CDR1 is SGDLS and CDR2 is YYNGEE in the germline V gene. DNA for the CDR3: TGTGCCAGCAGCGTAGCTACGGTGAGCTCAGGCCGCGAGCAGTTCTTC. Translating it yields CASSVATVSSGREQFF.

This chain's CDR3 is CASSRNRERAGELFF. The CDR3 nucleotides read TGCGCCAGCAGCCGAAACAGGGAGAGGGCCGGGGAGCTGTTTTTT. The chain combines TRBV5-1 with TRBJ2-2, with D maybe TRBD1 (6 bases). The CDR3 sequence is 15 residues long. Looked up from germline, CDR1 is SGHRS and CDR2 is YFSETQ. The V gene lost 4 bases and the J gene lost 6 bases, with 16 bases spanning the gap.

This chain links TRBV14 with TRBJ1-2; TRBD1 agrees at 7 bases. In germline, CDR1 is SGHDN, CDR2 FVKESK. This CDR3 spans 15 amino acids. Germline trimming cut 4 bases from V and 8 bases from J; bases unmatched to any gene: 13. This chain's CDR3 is CASSPLTGASWGYTF. In DNA form, the CDR3 reads TGTGCCAGCAGCCCGCTTACAGGGGCTTCTTGGGGCTACACCTTC.

This clone has only a few counts. The chain joins TRBV4-2 to TRBJ1-1; D unclear. Trimming shortened V by 8 bases and J by 6 bases, and 16 bases separated the two germline ends. Germline loops: CDR1 LGHNA, CDR2 YNFKEQ. The CDR3 consists of 13 residues. This CDR3 is CASSSSEGSEAFF. The CDR3 DNA is TGTGCCAGCTCGAGTAGCGAGGGCTCTGAAGCTTTCTTT.

V is TRBV7-9 and J is TRBJ2-3; no firm D call. V dropped 5 bases and J dropped 2 bases, with 14 bases sitting between them. In germline, CDR1 is SEHNR, CDR2 FQNEAQ (reference sequence). The CDR3 has 15 amino acids. CDR3 protein: CASSPDWVFTDTQYF. The CDR3 DNA is TGTGCCAGCAGCCCCGACTGGGTTTTCACAGATACGCAGTATTTT.

The J gene is TRBJ1-1, the V gene TRBV27; D is possibly TRBD1 (5 bases). Germline CDR1 MNHEY, CDR2 SMNVEV (reference sequence). The CDR3 runs 15 residues. V was trimmed by 0 bases and J by 5 bases, leaving 13 bases between them. The CDR3, as DNA: TGTGCCAGCAGTTTATCGATGGGGGGGAGGACTGAAGCTTTCTTT. It yields the protein CASSLSMGGRTEAFF.

With regard to this clone: A clone one base away is much larger, so this may be a read error. Other DNA sequences of this sample code for an identical CDR3. J is TRBJ2-7 and V is TRBV4-1; 7 positions match TRBD2. Germline CDR1 and CDR2: MGHRA and YSYEKL. There are 16 residues in the CDR3. J gave up 3 bases and V 4 bases, and 12 bases lay outside the gene matches. In DNA, the CDR3 is TGCGCCAGCAGCCCCGGAATGGGGGGAGGGAACTACGAGCAGTACTTC. It codes for CASSPGMGGGNYEQYF.

CDR3 nucleotide sequence: TGTGCCAGCAATGACGGACAGGGATCCTACGAGCAGTACTTC. This sequence encodes CASNDGQGSYEQYF. The chain carries TRBV6-6 and TRBJ2-7; 8 bases are a match to TRBD1. There are 14 residues in the CDR3. J was trimmed by 1 base and V by 7 bases; bases with no gene match: 6. The germline gives CDR1 MNHNY, CDR2 SVGAGI (reference sequence).

The V call is TRBV7-9, the J call TRBJ2-7; 8 positions match TRBD1. The V segment lost 5 bases and the J segment 3 bases; nucleotides outside the gene matches: 9. CDR1 is SEHNR and CDR2 is FQNEAQ in the germline V gene (reference sequence). The CDR3 covers 15 residues. CDR3 coding DNA: TGTGCCAGCAGCCACGACAGGGGAGTTGGCTACGAGCAGTACTTC. Translating it yields CASSHDRGVGYEQYF.